The T cell receptor beta chain under discussion was sequenced for a study of cytomegalovirus exposure and HLA in healthy donors. The study, taken as a whole, reports: The authors listed around 150 TCR beta chains as cytomegalovirus-associated. Later analysis placed DRB1 highest and HLA-C lowest in TCR association rates, which differed by HLA locus. Reportedly, diagnosis of cytomegalovirus status by the classifier showed high specificity and sensitivity.

Both 60 Vbeta primers and 13 Jbeta primers went into the PCR. Data came from immunoSEQ multiplex PCR; TCRdb stores just in-frame clones and leaves some out. The table has some 170,000 clones, 80% to 85% seen once. Concerning this clone itself: No antigen is known for it.

Sequenced sample: PBMCs. The receptor was isolated from a young woman in good health and CMV-seronegative.

DNA for the CDR3: TGTGCCAGCAGGAGACAGGGGGCCGACGAGCAGTACTTC. It encodes CASRRQGADEQYF. This chain connects TRBV2 to TRBJ2-7; 10 bases fit TRBD1. V lost 6 bases, J lost 5 bases, and 4 bases stayed unmatched. The germline V gene encodes CDR1 SNHLY and CDR2 FYNNEI. This CDR3 comprises 13 residues.